The clone carrying this T cell receptor beta chain showed up many times. The data stem from a study of regulatory T cells in long-lasting Graves disease. Researchers made TCR beta libraries by using iRepertoire HTBI primers and running Arm-PCR on CDR3 regions. TCRdb reprocessed the multiplex PCR reads with MiXCR, giving one entry per CDR3 protein. This table holds 400,000 to 500,000 distinct CDR3 sequences, roughly 15% found once. The time point was: newly diagnosed GD, antithyroid drugs for less than 3 months. The TCR library was made from RNA that had been extracted from PBMCs in TRIzol. The trim removed 6 bases at V and 7 bases at J, leaving 11 bases unmatched. There are 15 residues in the CDR3. These data are also associated with another study on T cells in Graves' hyperthyroidism and ophthalmopathy. That paper notes: HTBI primers were employed in a first-round RT-PCR of the TCR CDR3.

Sequencing used peripheral blood mononuclear cells (PBMCs), obtained at new diagnosis, from a patient treated with antithyroid drugs. The chain carries TRBV12-3 or TRBV12-4 and TRBJ1-1; 10 nucleotides align to TRBD1. The sequence was collected from a woman under 30 with Graves disease. CDR3 sequence (DNA): TGTGCCAGCAGGTTTGCCGGGACAGGGGACCATGAAGCTTTCTTT. Protein sequence: CASRFAGTGDHEAFF.